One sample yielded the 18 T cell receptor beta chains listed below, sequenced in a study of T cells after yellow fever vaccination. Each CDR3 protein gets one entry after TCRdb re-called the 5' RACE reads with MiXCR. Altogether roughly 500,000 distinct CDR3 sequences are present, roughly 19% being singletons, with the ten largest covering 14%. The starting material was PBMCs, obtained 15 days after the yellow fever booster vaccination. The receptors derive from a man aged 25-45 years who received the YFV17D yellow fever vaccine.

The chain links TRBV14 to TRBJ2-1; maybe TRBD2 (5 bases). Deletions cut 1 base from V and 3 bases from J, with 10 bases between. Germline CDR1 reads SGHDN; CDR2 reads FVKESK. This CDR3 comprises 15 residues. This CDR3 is CASSQGSGYYNEQFF. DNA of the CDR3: TGTGCCAGCAGCCAAGGAAGCGGCTACTACAATGAGCAGTTCTTC.

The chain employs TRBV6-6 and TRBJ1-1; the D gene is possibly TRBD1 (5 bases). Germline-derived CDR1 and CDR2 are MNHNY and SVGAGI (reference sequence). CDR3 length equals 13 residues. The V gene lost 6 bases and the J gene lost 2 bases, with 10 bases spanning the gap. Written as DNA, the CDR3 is TGTGCCAGCAGACGCCAGGGAAACACTGAAGCTTTCTTT. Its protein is CASRRQGNTEAFF.

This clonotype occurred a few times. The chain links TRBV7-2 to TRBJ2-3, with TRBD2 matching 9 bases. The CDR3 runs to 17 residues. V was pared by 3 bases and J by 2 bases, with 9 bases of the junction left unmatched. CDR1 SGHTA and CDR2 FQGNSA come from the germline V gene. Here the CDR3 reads CASSFPTAGGDTDTQYF. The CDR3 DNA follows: TGTGCCAGCAGCTTCCCAACCGCGGGAGGGGACACAGATACGCAGTATTTT.

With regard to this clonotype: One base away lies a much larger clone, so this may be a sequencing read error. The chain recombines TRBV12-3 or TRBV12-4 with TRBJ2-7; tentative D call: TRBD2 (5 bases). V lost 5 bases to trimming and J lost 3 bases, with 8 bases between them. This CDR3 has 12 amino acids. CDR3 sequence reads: CASSPDFYEQYF. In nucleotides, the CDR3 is TGTGCCAGCAGTCCGGACTTCTACGAGCAGTACTTC.

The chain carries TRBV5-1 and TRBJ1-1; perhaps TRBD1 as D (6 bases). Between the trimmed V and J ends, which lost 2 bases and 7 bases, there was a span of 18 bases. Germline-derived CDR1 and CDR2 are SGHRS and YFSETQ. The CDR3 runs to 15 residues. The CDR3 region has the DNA TGCGCCAGCAGCTTTGGTGGGGGGGGGCGAAATGAAGCTTTCTTT. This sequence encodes CASSFGGGGRNEAFF.

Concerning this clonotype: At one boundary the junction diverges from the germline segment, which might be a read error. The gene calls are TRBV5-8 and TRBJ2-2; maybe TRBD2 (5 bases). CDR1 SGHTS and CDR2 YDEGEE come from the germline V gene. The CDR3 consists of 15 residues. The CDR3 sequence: CAISPGVANTGELFF. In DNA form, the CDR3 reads TGTGCCATCAGCCCCGGGGTCGCGAACACCGGGGAGCTGTTTTTT. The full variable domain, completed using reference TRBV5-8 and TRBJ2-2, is EAGVTQSPTHLIKTRGQQATLRCSPISGHTSVYWYQQALGLGLQFLLWYDEGEERNRGNFPPRFSGRQFPNYSSELNVNALELEDSALYLCAISPGVANTGELFFGEGSRLTVL.

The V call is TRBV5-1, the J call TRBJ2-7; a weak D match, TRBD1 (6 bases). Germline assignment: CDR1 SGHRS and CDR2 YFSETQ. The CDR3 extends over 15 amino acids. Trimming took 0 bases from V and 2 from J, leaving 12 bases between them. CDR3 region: CASSLASTGTYEQYF. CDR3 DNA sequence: TGCGCCAGCAGCTTGGCCTCGACAGGCACCTACGAGCAGTACTTC. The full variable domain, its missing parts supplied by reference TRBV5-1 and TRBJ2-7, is KAGVTQTPRYLIKTRGQQVTLSCSPISGHRSVSWYQQTPGQGLQFLFEYFSETQRNKGNFPGRFSGRQFSNSRSEMNVSTLELGDSALYLCASSLASTGTYEQYFGPGTRLTVT.

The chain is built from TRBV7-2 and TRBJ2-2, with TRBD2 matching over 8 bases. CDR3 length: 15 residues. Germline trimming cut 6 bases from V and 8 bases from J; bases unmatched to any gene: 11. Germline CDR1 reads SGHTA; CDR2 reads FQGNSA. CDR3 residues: CASSPGLGVAGELFF. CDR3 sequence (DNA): TGTGCCAGCAGTCCGGGACTAGGAGTTGCAGGGGAGCTGTTTTTT.

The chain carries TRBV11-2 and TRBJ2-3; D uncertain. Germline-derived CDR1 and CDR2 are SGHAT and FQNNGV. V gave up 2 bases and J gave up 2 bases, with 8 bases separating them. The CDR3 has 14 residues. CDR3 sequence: CASSLNYFTDTQYF. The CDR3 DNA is TGTGCCAGCAGCTTAAACTACTTCACAGATACGCAGTATTTT.

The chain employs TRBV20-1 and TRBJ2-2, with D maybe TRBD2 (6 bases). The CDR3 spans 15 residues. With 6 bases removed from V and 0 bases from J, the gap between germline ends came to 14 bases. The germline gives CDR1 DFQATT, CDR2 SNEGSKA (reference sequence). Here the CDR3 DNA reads TGCAGTGCCACCCGGACGGGGGCGAACACCGGGGAGCTGTTTTTT. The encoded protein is CSATRTGANTGELFF.

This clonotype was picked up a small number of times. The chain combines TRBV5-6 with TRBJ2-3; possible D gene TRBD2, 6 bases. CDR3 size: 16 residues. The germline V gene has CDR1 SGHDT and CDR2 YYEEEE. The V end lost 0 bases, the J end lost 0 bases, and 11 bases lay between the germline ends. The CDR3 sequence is CASSLVRDASTDTQYF. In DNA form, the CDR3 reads TGTGCCAGCAGCTTGGTGCGGGACGCTAGCACAGATACGCAGTATTTT. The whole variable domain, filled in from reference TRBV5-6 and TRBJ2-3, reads DAGVTQSPTHLIKTRGQQVTLRCSPKSGHDTVSWYQQALGQGPQFIFQYYEEEERQRGNFPDRFSGHQFPNYSSELNVNALLLGDSALYLCASSLVRDASTDTQYFGPGTRLTVL.

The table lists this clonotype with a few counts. The CDR3 nucleotides read TGTGCCAGCAGTTTTGGGCTAGCGGGCAACTACGAGCAGTACTTC. Translating it yields CASSFGLAGNYEQYF. The V call is TRBV27, the J call TRBJ2-7; 8 bases are shared with TRBD2. Germline-derived CDR1 and CDR2 are MNHEY and SMNVEV (reference sequence). The J segment lost 3 bases and the V segment lost 3 bases, leaving 7 bases of the junction unmatched. CDR3 length: 15 amino acids.

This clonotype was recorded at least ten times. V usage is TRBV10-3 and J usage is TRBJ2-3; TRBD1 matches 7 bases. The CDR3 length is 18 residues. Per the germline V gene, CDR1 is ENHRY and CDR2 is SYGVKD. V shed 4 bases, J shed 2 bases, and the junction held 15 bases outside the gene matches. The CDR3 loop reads CAISGRPDRASDTDTQYF. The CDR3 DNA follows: TGTGCCATCAGTGGGCGCCCCGACAGGGCCTCGGACACAGATACGCAGTATTTT.

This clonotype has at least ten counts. The CDR3 sequence is CASSGTSGSGEQFF. CDR3 DNA sequence: TGTGCCAGCAGTGGGACTAGCGGGAGTGGTGAGCAGTTCTTC. This chain joins TRBV6-1 and TRBJ2-1, with 13 bases that match TRBD2. Germline CDR1 and CDR2: MNHNS and SASEGT. J was trimmed by 9 bases and V by 4 bases; bases with no gene match: 3. The length of the CDR3 is 14 residues.

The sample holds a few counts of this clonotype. For the CDR3, the DNA is TGCAGTGCCCTACAATACACGCAGTATTTT. Protein: CSALQYTQYF. V is TRBV20-1 and J is TRBJ2-3; D uncertain. CDR1 is DFQATT, CDR2 SNEGSKA, per germline (reference sequence). V lost 6 bases, J lost 9 bases, and 10 bases lay in between. The CDR3 sequence is 10 residues long.

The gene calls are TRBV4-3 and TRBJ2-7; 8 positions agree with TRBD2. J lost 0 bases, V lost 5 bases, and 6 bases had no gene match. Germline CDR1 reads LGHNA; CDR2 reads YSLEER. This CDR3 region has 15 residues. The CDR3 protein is CASSSSSGLSYEQYF. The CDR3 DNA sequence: TGCGCCAGCAGCTCTTCTAGCGGGCTCTCCTACGAGCAGTACTTC.

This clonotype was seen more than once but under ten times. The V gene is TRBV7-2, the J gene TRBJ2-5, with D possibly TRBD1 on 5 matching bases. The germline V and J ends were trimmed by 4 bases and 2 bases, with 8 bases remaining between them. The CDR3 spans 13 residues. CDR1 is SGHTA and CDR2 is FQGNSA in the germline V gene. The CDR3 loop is CASSSDRQETQYF. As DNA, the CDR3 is TGTGCCAGCAGCTCCGACAGACAAGAGACCCAGTACTTC. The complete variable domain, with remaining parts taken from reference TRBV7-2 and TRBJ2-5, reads GAGVSQSPSNKVTEKGKDVELRCDPISGHTALYWYRQSLGQGLEFLIYFQGNSAPDKSGLPSDRFSAERTGGSVSTLTIQRTQQEDSAVYLCASSSDRQETQYFGPGTRLLVL.

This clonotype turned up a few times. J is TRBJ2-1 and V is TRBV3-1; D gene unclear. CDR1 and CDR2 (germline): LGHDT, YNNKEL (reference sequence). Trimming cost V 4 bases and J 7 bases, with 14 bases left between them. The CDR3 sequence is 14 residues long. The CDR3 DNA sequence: TGTGCCAGCAGCCCATCATCCGGGCCTAATGAGCAGTTCTTC. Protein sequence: CASSPSSGPNEQFF.